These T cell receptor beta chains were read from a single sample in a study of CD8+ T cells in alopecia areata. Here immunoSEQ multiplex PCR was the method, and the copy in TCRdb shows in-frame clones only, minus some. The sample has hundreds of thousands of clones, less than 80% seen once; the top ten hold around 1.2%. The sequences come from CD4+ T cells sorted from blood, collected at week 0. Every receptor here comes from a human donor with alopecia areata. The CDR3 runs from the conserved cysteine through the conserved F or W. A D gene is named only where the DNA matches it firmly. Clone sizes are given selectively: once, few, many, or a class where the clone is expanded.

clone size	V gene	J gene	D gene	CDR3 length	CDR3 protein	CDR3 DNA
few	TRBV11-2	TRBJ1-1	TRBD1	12	CASSLGTGRAFF	TGTGCCAGCAGCTTAGGGACAGGTCGCGCTTTCTTT
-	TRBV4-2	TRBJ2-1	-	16	CASSQVGGGPYNEQFF	TGTGCCAGCAGCCAAGTAGGGGGGGGCCCCTACAATGAGCAGTTCTTC
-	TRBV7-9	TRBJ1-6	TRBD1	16	CASSLFGGTANSPLHF	TGTGCCAGCAGCTTATTCGGAGGGACAGCTAATTCACCCCTCCACTTT
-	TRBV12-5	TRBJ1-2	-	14	CASGLEVPGPGYTF	TGTGCTAGTGGTTTGGAGGTCCCGGGGCCTGGCTACACCTTC
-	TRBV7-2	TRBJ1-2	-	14	CASSVTGAVLGYTF	TGTGCCAGCAGTGTTACGGGGGCAGTTCTTGGCTACACCTTC
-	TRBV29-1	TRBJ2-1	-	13	CSVATESYNEQFF	TGCAGCGTTGCGACGGAGTCCTACAATGAGCAGTTCTTC
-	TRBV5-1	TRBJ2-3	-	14	CASSTGTGGDTQYF	TGCGCCAGCAGCACCGGGACTGGCGGGGATACGCAGTATTTT
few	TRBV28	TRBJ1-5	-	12	CASRVSNQPQHF	TGTGCCAGCAGGGTGAGCAATCAGCCCCAGCATTTT
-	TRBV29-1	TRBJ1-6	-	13	CSVKEGGNSPLHF	TGCAGCGTTAAGGAGGGTGGGAATTCACCCCTCCACTTT
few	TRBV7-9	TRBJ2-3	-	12	CASSLATDTQYF	TGTGCCAGCAGCTTAGCCACAGATACGCAGTATTTT
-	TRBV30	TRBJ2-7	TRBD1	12	CASGQGAGEQYF	TGTGCCTCCGGACAGGGGGCGGGGGAGCAGTACTTC
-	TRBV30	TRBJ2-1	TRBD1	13	CAWSVLGQGEQFF	TGTGCCTGGAGTGTACTGGGACAGGGAGAGCAGTTCTTC
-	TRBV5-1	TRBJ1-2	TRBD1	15	CASSDLTGGAYGYTF	TGCGCCAGCAGCGACTTGACAGGGGGCGCATATGGCTACACCTTC
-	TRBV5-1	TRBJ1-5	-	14	CASSLGGANQPQHF	TGCGCCAGCAGCTTGGGAGGAGCGAATCAGCCCCAGCATTTT
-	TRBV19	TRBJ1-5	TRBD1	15	CASSSPTGGYQPQHF	TGTGCCAGTAGTTCCCCGACAGGGGGCTACCAGCCCCAGCATTTT
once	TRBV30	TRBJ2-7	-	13	CAWSVFRAYEQYF	TGTGCCTGGAGTGTATTCAGGGCCTACGAGCAGTACTTC
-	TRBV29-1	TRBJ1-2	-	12	CSVQGPSYGYTF	TGCAGCGTTCAAGGTCCGTCCTATGGCTACACCTTC
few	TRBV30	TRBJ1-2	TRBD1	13	CASPATGYQGYTF	TGTGCCTCCCCGGCGACAGGGTATCAGGGCTACACCTTC
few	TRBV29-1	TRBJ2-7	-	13	CSVGLGFAYEQYF	TGCAGCGTTGGGTTGGGTTTTGCCTACGAGCAGTACTTC
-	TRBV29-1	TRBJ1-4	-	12	CSVGFLGEKLFF	TGCAGCGTTGGTTTCCTGGGGGAAAAACTGTTTTTT
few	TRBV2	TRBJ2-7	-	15	CASSEVSMRSYEQYF	TGTGCCAGCAGTGAGGTTAGCATGAGGTCCTACGAGCAGTACTTC
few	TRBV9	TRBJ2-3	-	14	CASSVGAGTDTQYF	TGTGCCAGCAGCGTAGGAGCAGGCACAGATACGCAGTATTTT
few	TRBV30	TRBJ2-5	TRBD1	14	CAWSTYRGVETQYF	TGTGCCTGGAGTACTTACAGGGGTGTGGAGACCCAGTACTTC
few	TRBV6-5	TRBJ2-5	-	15	CASSYGGLGGETQYF	TGTGCCAGCAGTTACGGAGGCCTCGGCGGGGAGACCCAGTACTTC
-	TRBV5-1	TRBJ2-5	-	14	CASSLLRIQETQYF	TGCGCCAGCAGCTTGCTACGGATACAAGAGACCCAGTACTTC
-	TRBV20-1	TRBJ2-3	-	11	CSASGTDTQYF	TGCAGTGCCTCCGGGACAGATACGCAGTATTTT
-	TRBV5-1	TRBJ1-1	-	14	CASSRTRGVTEAFF	TGCGCCAGCAGCCGGACAAGAGGGGTTACTGAAGCTTTCTTT
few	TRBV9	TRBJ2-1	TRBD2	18	CASSVRPGTSGGAREQFF	TGTGCCAGCAGCGTCCGTCCCGGGACTAGCGGGGGGGCTAGAGAGCAGTTCTTC
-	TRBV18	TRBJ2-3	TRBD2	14	CASSPGGGTDTQYF	TGTGCCAGCTCACCAGGGGGGGGCACAGATACGCAGTATTTT
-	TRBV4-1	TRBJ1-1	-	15	CASSQLGRKDTEAFF	TGCGCCAGCAGCCAACTGGGGAGGAAGGACACTGAAGCTTTCTTT
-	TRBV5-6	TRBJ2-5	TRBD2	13	CASSRTSGGTQYF	TGTGCCAGCAGCCGCACTAGCGGGGGGACCCAGTACTTC
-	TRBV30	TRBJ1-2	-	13	CAWSVGGAEGYTF	TGTGCCTGGAGTGTCGGGGGGGCAGAGGGCTACACCTTC
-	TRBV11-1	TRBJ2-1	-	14	CASSLKGPGSPQFF	TGTGCCAGCAGCTTAAAGGGGCCAGGCAGCCCGCAGTTCTTC
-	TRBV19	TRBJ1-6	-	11	CAIGWNSPLHF	TGTGCCATCGGCTGGAATTCACCCCTCCACTTT
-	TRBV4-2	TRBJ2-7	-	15	CASSQPDQSSYEQYF	TGTGCCAGCAGCCAGCCGGATCAGAGCTCCTACGAGCAGTACTTC
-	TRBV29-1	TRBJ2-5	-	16	CSVESFQAPRGETQYF	TGCAGCGTTGAATCTTTTCAGGCCCCTCGCGGAGAGACCCAGTACTTC
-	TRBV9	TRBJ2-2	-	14	CASSVGGTTGELFF	TGTGCCAGCAGCGTGGGGGGTACCACCGGGGAGCTGTTTTTT
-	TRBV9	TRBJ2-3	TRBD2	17	CASSVDPSGMVTDTQYF	TGTGCCAGCAGCGTAGATCCTAGCGGGATGGTCACAGATACGCAGTATTTT
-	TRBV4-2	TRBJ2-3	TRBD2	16	CASSQDPSGGTDTQYF	TGTGCCAGCAGCCAAGATCCCAGCGGGGGCACAGATACGCAGTATTTT
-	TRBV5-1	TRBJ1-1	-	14	CASSLVAGNTEAFF	TGCGCCAGCAGCTTGGTAGCGGGGAACACTGAAGCTTTCTTT
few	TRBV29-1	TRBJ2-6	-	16	CSASRDTDSGANVLTF	TGCAGCGCAAGCCGGGACACTGACTCTGGGGCCAACGTCCTGACTTTC
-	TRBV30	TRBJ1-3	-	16	CAWSKGSLRSGNTIYF	TGTGCCTGGAGTAAGGGCAGTTTACGCTCTGGAAACACCATATATTTT
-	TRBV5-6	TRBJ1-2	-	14	CASSPTGQYYGYTF	TGTGCCAGCAGCCCGACGGGGCAGTATTATGGCTACACCTTC